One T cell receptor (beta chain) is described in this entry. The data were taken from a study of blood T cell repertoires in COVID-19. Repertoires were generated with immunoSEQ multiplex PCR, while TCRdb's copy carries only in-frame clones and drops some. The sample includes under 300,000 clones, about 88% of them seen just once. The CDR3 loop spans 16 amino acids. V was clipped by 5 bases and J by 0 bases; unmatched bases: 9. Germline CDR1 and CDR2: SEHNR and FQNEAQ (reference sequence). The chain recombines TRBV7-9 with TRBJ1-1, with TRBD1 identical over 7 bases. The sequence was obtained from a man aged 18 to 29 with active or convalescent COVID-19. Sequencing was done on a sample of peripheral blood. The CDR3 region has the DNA TGTGCCAGCAGCCCCTTAACAGGGGAGGTGAACACTGAAGCTTTCTTT. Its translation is CASSPLTGEVNTEAFF.